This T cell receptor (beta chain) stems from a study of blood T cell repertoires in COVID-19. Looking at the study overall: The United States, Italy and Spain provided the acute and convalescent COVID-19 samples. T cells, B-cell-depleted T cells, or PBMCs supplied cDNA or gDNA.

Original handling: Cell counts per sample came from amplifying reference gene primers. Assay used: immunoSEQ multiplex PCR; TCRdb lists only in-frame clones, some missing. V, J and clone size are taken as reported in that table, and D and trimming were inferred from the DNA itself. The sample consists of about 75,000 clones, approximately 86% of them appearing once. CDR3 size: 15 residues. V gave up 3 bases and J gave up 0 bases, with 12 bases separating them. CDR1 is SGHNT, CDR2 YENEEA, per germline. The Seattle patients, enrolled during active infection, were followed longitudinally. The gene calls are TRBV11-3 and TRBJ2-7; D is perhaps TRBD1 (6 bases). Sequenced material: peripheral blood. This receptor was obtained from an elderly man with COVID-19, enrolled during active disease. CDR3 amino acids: CASSFRNRASYEQYF. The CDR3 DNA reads TGTGCCAGCAGCTTTCGGAACAGGGCCTCCTACGAGCAGTACTTC.